This T cell receptor (beta chain) emerged from a study of T cells expressing NK-cell markers. Study-level background: There were seven HCMV-seropositive donors and one seronegative donor among the eight sequenced.

The length of the CDR3 is 15 residues. CDR1 and CDR2 (germline): SGHAT, FQDESV (reference sequence). TCRdb reanalyzed the 5' RACE reads and collapses them to one entry per CDR3 protein, without DNA. The listing contains some 460,000 distinct CDR3 sequences. This clonotype was obtained from a woman aged 45 to 65 in good health. The sequenced material came from blood T cells: a sorted CD56 or NKG2C T cell subset, CD4+ or CD8+ T cells, or bulk PBMC T cells (not recorded which). This chain uses TRBV11-1 with TRBJ2-1; TCRdb picks TRBD1, but there is no DNA to check that call. The CDR3 sequence is CASSVGTGQGNEQFF.